The source of this T cell receptor (beta chain) is a study of blood T cell repertoires in COVID-19. The overall study: Sites in the United States, Italy and Spain provided acute and convalescent COVID-19 samples. T cells, B-cell-depleted T cells, or PBMCs provided the cDNA or gDNA that served as material.

In Cohort 3, a recovered donor had either two negative PCRs, clearance, or symptom resolution. Germline loops: CDR1 SEHNR, CDR2 FQNEAQ (reference sequence). V lost 7 bases and J lost 9, with 12 bases in between. The CDR3 contains 11 residues. The repertoire was sequenced with immunoSEQ multiplex PCR; TCRdb's copy has only in-frame clones and lacks some. In the table there are some 320,000 clones, roughly nine tenths of which are singletons. The rearrangement joins TRBV7-9 to TRBJ1-1, with D maybe TRBD1 (6 bases). The receptor was isolated from a man between 60 and 70 years old who had recovered from COVID-19. The sequencing sample was made of PBMCs or T cells enriched from blood (not recorded which). In nucleotides, the CDR3 is TGTGCCAGCACCTCGGACAGTAAAGCTTTCTTT. It is translated as CASTSDSKAFF.